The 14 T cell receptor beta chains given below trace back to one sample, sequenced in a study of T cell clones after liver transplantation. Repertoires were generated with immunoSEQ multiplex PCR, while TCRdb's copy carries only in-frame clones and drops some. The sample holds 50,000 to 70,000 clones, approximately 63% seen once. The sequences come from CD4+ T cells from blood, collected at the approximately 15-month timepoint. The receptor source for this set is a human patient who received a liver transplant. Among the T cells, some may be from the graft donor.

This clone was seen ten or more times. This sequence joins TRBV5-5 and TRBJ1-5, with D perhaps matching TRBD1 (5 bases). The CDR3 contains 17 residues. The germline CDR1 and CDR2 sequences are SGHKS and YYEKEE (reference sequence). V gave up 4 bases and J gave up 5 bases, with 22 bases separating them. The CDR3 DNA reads TGTGCCAGCAGCCCTATCGCGGGGGTTCAATCCGATCAGCCCCAGCATTTT. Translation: CASSPIAGVQSDQPQHF.

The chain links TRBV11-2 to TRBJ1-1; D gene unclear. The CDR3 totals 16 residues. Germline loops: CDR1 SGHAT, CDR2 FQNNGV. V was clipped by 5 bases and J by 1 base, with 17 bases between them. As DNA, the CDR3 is TGTGCCAGCAGCCTTAGACGACAAAGCAAGAACACTGAAGCTTTCTTT. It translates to CASSLRRQSKNTEAFF.

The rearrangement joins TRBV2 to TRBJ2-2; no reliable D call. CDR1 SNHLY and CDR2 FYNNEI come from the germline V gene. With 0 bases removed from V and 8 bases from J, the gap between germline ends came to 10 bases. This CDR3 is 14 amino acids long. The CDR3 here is CASSEASRAGELFF. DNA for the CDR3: TGTGCCAGCAGTGAAGCTTCAAGGGCTGGGGAGCTGTTTTTT.

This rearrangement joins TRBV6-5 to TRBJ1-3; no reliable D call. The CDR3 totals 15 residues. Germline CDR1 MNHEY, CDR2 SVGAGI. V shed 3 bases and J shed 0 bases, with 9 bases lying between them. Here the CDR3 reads CASSYSYNSGNTIYF. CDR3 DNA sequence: TGTGCCAGCAGTTATTCCTACAACTCTGGAAACACCATATATTTT.

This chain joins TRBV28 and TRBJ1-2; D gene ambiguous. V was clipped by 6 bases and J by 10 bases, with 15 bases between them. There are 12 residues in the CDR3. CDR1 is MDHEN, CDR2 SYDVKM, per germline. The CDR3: CASSVDRRDYTF. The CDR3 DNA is TGTGCCAGCAGCGTGGACCGCCGTGACTACACCTTC.

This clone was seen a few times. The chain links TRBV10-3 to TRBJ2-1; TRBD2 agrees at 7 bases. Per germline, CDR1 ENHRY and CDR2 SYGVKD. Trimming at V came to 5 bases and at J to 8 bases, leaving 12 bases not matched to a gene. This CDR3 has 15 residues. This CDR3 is CAISISGGTPDEQFF. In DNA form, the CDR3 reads TGTGCCATCAGTATCTCCGGGGGGACTCCCGATGAGCAGTTCTTC.

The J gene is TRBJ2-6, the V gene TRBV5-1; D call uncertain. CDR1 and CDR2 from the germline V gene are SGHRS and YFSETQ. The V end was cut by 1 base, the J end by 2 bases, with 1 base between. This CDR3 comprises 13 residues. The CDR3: CASSLPGANVLTF. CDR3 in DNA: TGCGCCAGCAGCTTGCCTGGGGCCAACGTCCTGACTTTC.

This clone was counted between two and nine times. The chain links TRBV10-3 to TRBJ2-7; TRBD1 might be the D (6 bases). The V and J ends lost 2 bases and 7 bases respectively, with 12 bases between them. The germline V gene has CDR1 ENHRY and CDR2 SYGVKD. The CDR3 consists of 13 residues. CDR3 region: CAISEETGSEQYF. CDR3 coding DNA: TGTGCCATCAGTGAGGAAACAGGGTCAGAGCAGTACTTC.

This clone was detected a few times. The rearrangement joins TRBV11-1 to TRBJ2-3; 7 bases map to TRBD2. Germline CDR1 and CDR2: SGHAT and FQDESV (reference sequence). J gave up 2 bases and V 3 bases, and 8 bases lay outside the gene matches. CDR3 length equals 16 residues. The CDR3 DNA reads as TGTGCCAGCAGCTTCTCGGCCGGGACTATCACAGATACGCAGTATTTT. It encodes CASSFSAGTITDTQYF.

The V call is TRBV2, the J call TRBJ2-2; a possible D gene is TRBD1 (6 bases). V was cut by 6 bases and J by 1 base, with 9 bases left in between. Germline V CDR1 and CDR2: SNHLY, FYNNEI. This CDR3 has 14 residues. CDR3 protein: CASRPQGNTGELFF. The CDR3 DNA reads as TGTGCCAGCAGGCCACAGGGGAACACCGGGGAGCTGTTTTTT.

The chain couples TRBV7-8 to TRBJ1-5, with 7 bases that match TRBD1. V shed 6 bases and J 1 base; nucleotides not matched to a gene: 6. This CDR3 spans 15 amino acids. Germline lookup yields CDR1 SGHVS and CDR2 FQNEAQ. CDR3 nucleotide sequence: TGTGCCAGCAGAGAACAGGGGAACAGCAATCAGCCCCAGCATTTT. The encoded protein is CASREQGNSNQPQHF.

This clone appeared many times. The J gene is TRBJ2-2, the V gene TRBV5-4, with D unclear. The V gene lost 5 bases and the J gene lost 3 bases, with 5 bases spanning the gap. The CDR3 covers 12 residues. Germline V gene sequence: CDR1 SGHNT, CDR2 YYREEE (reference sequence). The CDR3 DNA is TGTGCCAGCAGTCCTGACACCGGGGAGCTGTTTTTT. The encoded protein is CASSPDTGELFF.

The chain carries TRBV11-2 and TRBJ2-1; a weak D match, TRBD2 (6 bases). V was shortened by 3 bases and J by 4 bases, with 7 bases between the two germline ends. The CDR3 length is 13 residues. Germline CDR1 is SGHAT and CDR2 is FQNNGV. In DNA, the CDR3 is TGTGCCAGCAGCTTGGGACTTTACAATGAGCAGTTCTTC. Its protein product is CASSLGLYNEQFF.

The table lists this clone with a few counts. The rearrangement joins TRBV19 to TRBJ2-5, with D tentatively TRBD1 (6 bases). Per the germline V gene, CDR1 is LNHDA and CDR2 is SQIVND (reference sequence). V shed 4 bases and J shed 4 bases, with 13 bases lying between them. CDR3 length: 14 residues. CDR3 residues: CASSSSIRGETQYF. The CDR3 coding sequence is TGTGCCAGTAGTAGCAGCATCAGGGGAGAGACCCAGTACTTC.